This T cell receptor (beta chain) is from a study of T cell repertoires in cytomegalovirus infection. Study context: Public TCR beta signature analysis indicated the presence of both CMV infection and matching HLA type. Study conclusions and caveats: In two of eight donors, the top clonotype was HLA-C-restricted CMV-specific. Frequencies of public TCR beta families were cumulated, and this identified carriers of CMV plus the relevant HLA.

Unmatched junction bases numbered 8, after V lost 6 bases and J lost 5 bases. The CDR3 is 16 amino acids. The germline V gene encodes CDR1 MNHEY and CDR2 SMNVEV (reference sequence). As concerns this clonotype: Its antigen is not identified.

TCRdb called the reads again in MiXCR, with one record for every CDR3 protein. The sample records under 450,000 distinct CDR3 sequences, about a third being singletons. V and J are TRBV27 and TRBJ2-5, with 14 bases fitting TRBD2. The sample in question was cultured PBMCs, obtained from culture after CMV antigen stimulation. This TCR derives from a human donor in good health (CMV status not recorded). Some clones in this sample may be carry-over from other donors' samples. In DNA, the CDR3 is TGTGCCAGCAGCCCGGTGGGACTAGCGGGAGATGAGACCCAGTACTTC. Translating it yields CASSPVGLAGDETQYF.